A single sample is the source of the 18 T cell receptor beta chains below, sequenced in a study of vaccination effects on CD4 cells after COVID-19. Only in-frame clones appear in the TCRdb table, and some are missing; sequencing was by immunoSEQ multiplex PCR. The sample has 70,000 to 85,000 clones; over 60% are singletons. When around 10 days of culture had elapsed, CD4+ T cells were isolated. No cognate antigen is known for these TCRs. Specimen: CD4+ T cells from PBMCs cultured without peptide, collected before COVID-19 vaccination. These receptors were obtained from a human donor who received a COVID-19 vaccine.

The chain links TRBV5-1 to TRBJ2-2; 11 positions agree with TRBD2. The V and J ends lost 4 bases and 5 bases, in that order; junction bases with no gene match: 4. Germline loops: CDR1 SGHRS, CDR2 YFSETQ. The CDR3 has 15 residues. The CDR3 DNA sequence: TGCGCCAGCAGCCCGGGACTAGCGGAGACCGGGGAGCTGTTTTTT. This codes for CASSPGLAETGELFF.

This sequence joins TRBV6-5 and TRBJ1-1, with D unresolved. Trimming left V 5 bases short and J 8 bases short, with 15 bases between. The germline CDR1 and CDR2 sequences are MNHEY and SVGAGI. The CDR3 is 13 residues long. In DNA, the CDR3 is TGTGCCAGCAGTCCGCCGGGAGGCCGAGAAGCTTTCTTT. Its translation: CASSPPGGREAFF.

This clone was counted a few times. This sequence joins TRBV28 and TRBJ2-5, with 7 bases fitting TRBD1. The CDR3 runs 14 residues. V trimming: 1 base; J trimming: 5 bases; junction bases outside the gene matches: 4. Per the germline V gene, CDR1 is MDHEN and CDR2 is SYDVKM. CDR3 region: CASSLSTGWETQYF. DNA for the CDR3: TGTGCCAGCAGTTTATCGACAGGGTGGGAGACCCAGTACTTC.

V is TRBV7-3 and J is TRBJ2-5; TRBD1 might be the D (6 bases). Germline CDR1 is SGHTA and CDR2 is FQGTGA. Trimming cost V 0 bases and J 2 bases, with 10 bases left between them. The CDR3 totals 15 residues. The DNA for the CDR3 is TGTGCCAGCAGCTTAACGGGGGCCCCACAAGAGACCCAGTACTTC. It translates to CASSLTGAPQETQYF.

This chain joins TRBV2 and TRBJ2-7, with a possible D match to TRBD1 (6 bases). The V end lost 3 bases, the J end lost 3 bases, and 12 bases lay between the germline ends. The CDR3 is 14 amino acids. The germline gives CDR1 SNHLY, CDR2 FYNNEI. For the CDR3, the DNA is TGTGCCAGCAGTGAGGGGCCAGGGGTCTACGAGCAGTACGTC. Translating it yields CASSEGPGVYEQYV.

This clone was counted only a few times. The chain employs TRBV19 and TRBJ2-3, with D uncertain. V lost 6 bases and J 0 bases, leaving 13 bases between the germline ends. Germline V gene lookup returns CDR1 LNHDA and CDR2 SQIVND (reference sequence). The CDR3 is 15 residues long. The CDR3 spells CASRLQGPSTDTQYF. The CDR3 bases are TGTGCCAGTAGACTACAAGGACCGAGCACAGATACGCAGTATTTT.

This clone has a single count. This rearrangement joins TRBV19 to TRBJ1-2; D is undetermined. Germline CDR1 reads LNHDA; CDR2 reads SQIVND (reference sequence). Trimming left V 5 bases short and J 0 bases short, with 13 bases between. CDR3 length: 15 residues. The CDR3 reads CASSPPPWANYGYTF. CDR3 sequence (DNA): TGTGCCAGTAGTCCCCCCCCGTGGGCTAACTATGGCTACACCTTC.

This chain uses TRBV5-1 with TRBJ1-4, with D perhaps matching TRBD1 (5 bases). The length of the CDR3 is 15 residues. V lost 0 bases to trimming and J lost 8 bases, with 14 bases between them. Germline-derived CDR1 and CDR2 are SGHRS and YFSETQ. CDR3 sequence reads: CASSLAQGNREKLFF. CDR3 DNA: TGCGCCAGCAGCTTGGCGCAGGGAAATCGCGAAAAACTGTTTTTT.

The CDR3 here is CASSVPTGRIWTNTEAFF. CDR3 coding DNA: TGTGCCAGCAGCGTACCTACAGGGAGGATTTGGACGAACACTGAAGCTTTCTTT. This chain joins TRBV9 and TRBJ1-1; maybe TRBD1 (6 bases). Trimming removed 1 base at V and 1 base at J, with 20 bases between. The CDR3 sequence is 18 residues long. Germline assignment: CDR1 SGDLS and CDR2 YYNGEE.

V is TRBV4-3 and J is TRBJ2-7, with TRBD1 as a possible D gene (6 bases). Germline CDR1 LGHNA, CDR2 YSLEER. The CDR3 is 17 amino acids. Trimming took off 3 bases at V and 0 bases at J, with 18 bases between the two ends. The CDR3 region has the DNA TGCGCCAGCAGCCACGAAGGAGATAAGGACAGCTCCTACGAGCAGTACGTC. It yields the protein CASSHEGDKDSSYEQYV.

The genes are TRBV7-2 and TRBJ1-1; D is unclear. The V gene lost 5 bases and the J gene lost 1 base, with 14 bases spanning the gap. This CDR3 has 15 amino acids. The germline V gene has CDR1 SGHTA and CDR2 FQGNSA. CDR3 coding DNA: TGTGCCAGCAGCCTTACCCCCGCCGGGAACACTGAAGCTTTCTTT. Translated: CASSLTPAGNTEAFF.

This rearrangement joins TRBV9 to TRBJ2-1, with 8 positions matching TRBD2. V lost 0 bases to trimming and J lost 9 bases; unmatched junction nucleotides: 11. The CDR3 consists of 16 residues. Germline CDR1 is SGDLS and CDR2 is YYNGEE. The CDR3 region has the DNA TGTGCCAGCAGCGTAGCCGGTGGCAGCGGGGGTTCTGAGCAGTTCTTC. This codes for CASSVAGGSGGSEQFF.

The chain couples TRBV25-1 to TRBJ1-5; TRBD1 matches 8 bases. Trimming removed 4 bases from V and 2 bases from J; junction bases left unmatched: 7. Germline values: CDR1 MGHDK, CDR2 SYGVNS. The CDR3 contains 16 residues. The DNA for the CDR3 is TGTGCCAGCAGTGTGGCAGGGGGCGTGGGCAATCAGCCCCAGCATTTT. Translation gives CASSVAGGVGNQPQHF.

The chain employs TRBV27 and TRBJ1-1; TRBD1 matches at 8 bases. The CDR3 has 15 amino acids. V shed 5 bases and J 6 bases; nucleotides not matched to a gene: 11. Germline lookup yields CDR1 MNHEY and CDR2 SMNVEV (reference sequence). The CDR3 DNA reads as TGTGCCAGCAGTCTAGGAGTGACAGGGGAAGCTGAAGCTTTCTTT. This gives the protein CASSLGVTGEAEAFF.

This rearrangement joins TRBV18 to TRBJ2-3, with no clear D. In germline, CDR1 is KGHSH, CDR2 LQKENI. This CDR3 comprises 18 residues. Trimming took off 4 bases at V and 4 bases at J, with 24 bases between the two ends. The CDR3 spells CASSLSAGTIGSADTQYF. In nucleotides, the CDR3 is TGTGCCAGCTCACTTAGTGCAGGTACCATTGGATCGGCAGATACGCAGTATTTT.

The gene calls are TRBV4-1 and TRBJ2-3, with 12 bases identical to TRBD2. V dropped 4 bases and J dropped 2; count of bases not matched to a gene: 4. The CDR3 totals 16 residues. In germline, CDR1 is MGHRA, CDR2 YSYEKL. The CDR3 nucleotides are TGCGCCAGCAGCCTAAGGACTAGCGGGGACACAGATACGCAGTATTTT. Its translation: CASSLRTSGDTDTQYF.

The chain joins TRBV5-1 to TRBJ2-2; maybe TRBD1 (6 bases). CDR1 and CDR2 from the germline V gene are SGHRS and YFSETQ. Trimming took 0 bases from V and 5 from J, leaving 11 bases between them. CDR3 length equals 15 residues. The CDR3 region has the DNA TGCGCCAGCAGCTTGGCCCCAGGGGAAACCGGGGAGCTGTTTTTT. Its translation: CASSLAPGETGELFF.

The chain combines TRBV10-3 with TRBJ2-5; 14 bases map to TRBD2. The germline V gene has CDR1 ENHRY and CDR2 SYGVKD. The CDR3 spans 17 residues. V lost 6 bases and J lost 3; bases outside the gene matches: 9. CDR3 coding DNA: TGTGCCATCAGCTCCGGGACTAGCGGGGGAGGGAAAGAGACCCAGTACTTC. Translation: CAISSGTSGGGKETQYF.